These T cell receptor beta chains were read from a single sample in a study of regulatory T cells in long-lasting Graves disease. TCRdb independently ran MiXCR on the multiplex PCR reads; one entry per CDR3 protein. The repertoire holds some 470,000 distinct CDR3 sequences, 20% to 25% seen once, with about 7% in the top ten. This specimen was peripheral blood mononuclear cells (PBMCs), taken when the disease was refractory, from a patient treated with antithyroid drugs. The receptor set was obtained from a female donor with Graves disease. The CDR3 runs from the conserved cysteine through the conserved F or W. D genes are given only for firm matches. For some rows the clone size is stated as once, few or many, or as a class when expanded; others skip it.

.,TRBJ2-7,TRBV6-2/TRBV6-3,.,CASTDIYEQYF,TGTGCCAGCACCGACATCTACGAGCAGTACTTC
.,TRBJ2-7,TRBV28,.,CASSVTGRPYEQYF,TGTGCCAGCAGTGTCACAGGGAGGCCCTACGAGCAGTACTTC
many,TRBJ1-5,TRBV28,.,CASSSSSGPWDQPQHF,TGTGCCAGCAGTTCCTCGTCGGGGCCCTGGGATCAGCCCCAGCATTTT
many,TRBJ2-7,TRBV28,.,CASSSRDHGSYEQYF,TGTGCCAGCAGTTCCCGGGACCACGGGTCGTACGAGCAGTACTTC
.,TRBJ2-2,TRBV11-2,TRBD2,CASSLASGTGELFF,TGTGCCAGCAGCTTAGCTAGCGGCACCGGGGAGCTGTTTTTT
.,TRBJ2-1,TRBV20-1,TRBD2,CSARDLADPYNEQFF,TGCAGTGCTAGAGATCTAGCGGACCCCTACAATGAGCAGTTCTTC
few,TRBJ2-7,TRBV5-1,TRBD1,CASSWDRPSYEQYF,TGCGCCAGCAGCTGGGACAGGCCATCCTACGAGCAGTACTTC
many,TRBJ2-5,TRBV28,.,CASSPGSGEEGRETQYF,TGTGCCAGCAGTCCGGGGAGCGGAGAAGAGGGGAGGGAGACCCAGTACTTC
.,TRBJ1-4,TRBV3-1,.,CASSENTLAWEKLFF,TGTGCCAGCAGCGAAAACACTCTTGCGTGGGAAAAACTGTTTTTT
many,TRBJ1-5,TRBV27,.,CAGPHNQPQHF,TGTGCCGGACCCCACAATCAGCCCCAGCATTTT
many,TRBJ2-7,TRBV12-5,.,CASGLVLGSPLSYEQYF,TGTGCTAGTGGTTTGGTACTGGGCAGCCCCCTCTCCTACGAGCAGTACTTC
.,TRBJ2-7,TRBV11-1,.,CASSLETGYPYEQYF,TGTGCCAGCAGCTTAGAGACAGGATATCCCTACGAGCAGTACTTC
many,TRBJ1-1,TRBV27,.,CASSLSGAGTEAFF,TGTGCCAGCAGTTTATCTGGGGCCGGCACTGAAGCTTTCTTT
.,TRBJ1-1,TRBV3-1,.,CASSQGLVNTEAFF,TGTGCCAGCAGCCAGGGGTTAGTTAACACTGAAGCTTTCTTT
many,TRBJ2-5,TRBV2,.,CASSEGRIEETQYF,TGTGCCAGCAGTGAGGGTAGAATAGAAGAGACCCAGTACTTC
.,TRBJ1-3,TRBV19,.,CASSLFGNGNTIYF,TGTGCCAGTAGCTTATTTGGGAACGGAAACACCATATATTTT
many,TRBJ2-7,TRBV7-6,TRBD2,CASSRVTSGRYEQYF,TGTGCCAGCAGTAGAGTGACTAGCGGGAGGTACGAGCAGTACTTC
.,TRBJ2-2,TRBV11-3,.,CASGSPRGRNTGELFF,TGTGCCAGCGGCTCCCCCAGGGGCCGGAACACCGGGGAGCTGTTTTTT
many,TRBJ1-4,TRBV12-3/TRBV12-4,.,CASSKTDSEKLFF,TGTGCCAGCAGCAAAACGGACAGTGAAAAACTGTTTTTT
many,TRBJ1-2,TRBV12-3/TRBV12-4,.,CASSIAGLSSYGYTF,TGTGCCAGCAGTATTGCAGGGTTGTCCAGCTATGGCTACACCTTC
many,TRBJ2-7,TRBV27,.,CATGPGDRSSYEQYF,TGTGCCACTGGGCCGGGGGATAGAAGCTCCTACGAGCAGTACTTC
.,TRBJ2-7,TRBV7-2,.,CASSLGRSYEHYF,TGTGCCAGCAGCCTTGGACGGTCCTACGAGCATTACTTC